A single sample gave rise to the 28 T cell receptor beta chains below, sequenced in a study of blood T cells in healthy people across ages. Alongside a J-beta primer mix, a sample-barcoded 5' primer served in a second PCR lasting about 7 to 12 cycles. From the 5' RACE reads, TCRdb called clonotypes with MiXCR, one entry per CDR3 protein. The sample consists of about 680,000 distinct CDR3 sequences, about half of them appearing once. Sequenced input: blood. The receptor source for this set is a woman aged 55 to 70 in good health.

This rearrangement joins TRBV14 to TRBJ1-6; no clear D gene. V was pared by 0 bases and J by 7 bases, with 10 bases between. This CDR3 contains 15 residues. Germline CDR1 and CDR2: SGHDN and FVKESK. DNA of the CDR3: TGTGCCAGCAGCCAAGATCGTCCCAGAAATTCACCCCTCCACTTT. Its translation: CASSQDRPRNSPLHF.

The chain uses TRBV20-1 and TRBJ2-3; 11 bases are shared with TRBD2. This CDR3 spans 15 amino acids. Germline values: CDR1 DFQATT, CDR2 SNEGSKA (reference sequence). V was pared by 7 bases and J by 1 base, with 7 bases of the junction left unmatched. The chain's CDR3 is CSGHILAGGTDTQYF. The CDR3 DNA reads TGCAGTGGCCACATACTAGCGGGAGGCACAGATACGCAGTATTTT.

In this sample, this clonotype turned up a few times. This rearrangement joins TRBV20-1 to TRBJ2-7; D tentatively reads TRBD1 or TRBD2 (6 bases each). The germline CDR1 and CDR2 sequences are DFQATT and SNEGSKA (reference sequence). Trimming cost V 6 bases and J 2 bases, with 17 bases left between them. The CDR3 totals 14 residues. CDR3 protein: CSAPPGALAYEQYF. The CDR3 DNA follows: TGCAGTGCACCTCCGGGGGCCCTCGCCTACGAGCAGTACTTC.

The gene calls are TRBV11-2 and TRBJ1-1; 7 bases map to TRBD1. The CDR3 sequence is 13 residues long. Germline CDR1 reads SGHAT; CDR2 reads FQNNGV. V gave up 3 bases and J gave up 10 bases; unmatched junction bases: 8. The CDR3: CASSFEQGNGAFF. CDR3 bases: TGTGCCAGCAGCTTCGAACAGGGGAACGGAGCTTTCTTT.

This clonotype was seen repeatedly, ten times or more. The chain recombines TRBV6-2 or TRBV6-3 with TRBJ1-6; TRBD1 matches at 7 bases. The ends lost 7 bases at V and 8 bases at J; junction bases unmatched: 5. The CDR3 is 13 amino acids. Per the germline V gene, CDR1 is MNHEY and CDR2 is SVGEGT. CDR3 bases: TGTGCCAGCACCGACAGGGAAGATTCACCCCTCCACTTT. Translation: CASTDREDSPLHF.

This clonotype has a single count. A read error may produce the germline difference seen at one junction end. The chain uses TRBV7-3 and TRBJ1-6; D gene unclear. This CDR3 is built from 15 residues. CDR1 SGHTA and CDR2 FQGTGA come from the germline V gene. CDR3 loop: CASSLIPGGNSPPHF. CDR3 coding DNA: TGTGCCAGCAGCTTAATTCCGGGTGGGAATTCACCCCCCCACTTT.

A few counts support this clonotype. The chain couples TRBV29-1 to TRBJ2-1, with D perhaps being TRBD1 or TRBD2 (5 bases each). In germline, CDR1 is SQVTM, CDR2 ANQGSEA. With 6 bases removed from V and 0 bases from J, the gap between germline ends came to 15 bases. The CDR3 is made up of 15 amino acids. The CDR3: CSVVGTPSSYNEQFF. In DNA, the CDR3 is TGCAGCGTCGTTGGGACCCCAAGCTCCTACAATGAGCAGTTCTTC.

The chain uses TRBV7-9 and TRBJ2-3, with TRBD1 matching 7 bases. V shed 5 bases and J 2 bases; nucleotides not matched to a gene: 7. CDR3 length: 15 residues. In germline, CDR1 is SEHNR, CDR2 FQNEAQ (reference sequence). The CDR3 protein is CASSRGDSNTDTQYF. The DNA of the CDR3 is TGTGCCAGCAGCCGTGGGGACAGCAACACAGATACGCAGTATTTT.

This clonotype was counted a single time. V usage is TRBV7-9 and J usage is TRBJ2-1; D might be TRBD1 (6 bases). Near its end, the DNA agrees better with TRBJ2-7, so the J call may be wrong. The germline V gene has CDR1 SEHNR and CDR2 FQNEAQ (reference sequence). CDR3 length: 19 residues. The DNA for the CDR3 is TGTGCCAGCAGCGACTCCCCAGGGGCACCCTTAAACTCCTACAATGAGCAGTACTTC. Translating gives CASSDSPGAPLNSYNEQYF.

In its sample, this clonotype was seen a few times. V and J are TRBV7-9 and TRBJ1-3; no reliable D call. Looked up from germline, CDR1 is SEHNR and CDR2 is FQNEAQ (reference sequence). Deletions cut 3 bases from V and 0 bases from J, with 12 bases between. The CDR3 extends over 16 amino acids. The CDR3 reads CASSFFDASSGNTIYF. Here the CDR3 DNA reads TGTGCCAGCAGCTTCTTCGACGCGAGCTCTGGAAACACCATATATTTT.

A few counts support this clonotype. The CDR3 coding sequence is TGTGCCATCGGGGACAGGTTCGAGCAGTACTTC. This translates into CAIGDRFEQYF. This chain uses TRBV10-3 with TRBJ2-5, with 8 bases matching TRBD1. The J call may be mistaken, given a closer DNA end match to TRBJ2-7. The CDR3 covers 11 residues. Germline CDR1 reads ENHRY; CDR2 reads SYGVKD.

The chain carries TRBV12-3 or TRBV12-4 and TRBJ2-5; D possibly uses TRBD1 or TRBD2 (5 bases each). V was cut by 10 bases and J by 1 base, with 13 bases left in between. The CDR3 has 13 amino acids. The CDR3 region is CATNRGPQETQYF. CDR3 nucleotides: TGTGCCACCAACCGGGGCCCCCAAGAGACCCAGTACTTC.

The chain couples TRBV7-2 to TRBJ1-2; no clear D gene. The CDR3 has 13 residues. V lost 2 bases, J lost 6 bases, and 10 bases lay in between. CDR1 is SGHTA and CDR2 is FQGNSA in the germline V gene. CDR3 coding DNA: TGTGCCAGCAGCTTAACCCGGACCGATGGCTACACCTTC. Protein sequence: CASSLTRTDGYTF. The whole variable domain, filled in from reference TRBV7-2 and TRBJ1-2, reads GAGVSQSPSNKVTEKGKDVELRCDPISGHTALYWYRQSLGQGLEFLIYFQGNSAPDKSGLPSDRFSAERTGGSVSTLTIQRTQQEDSAVYLCASSLTRTDGYTFGSGTRLTVV.

This clonotype was found a few times. J is TRBJ2-3 and V is TRBV5-1; D gene ambiguous. The ends were cut back, 7 bases at V and 6 bases at J, with 9 bases in the middle. The CDR3 extends over 11 amino acids. Looked up from germline, CDR1 is SGHRS and CDR2 is YFSETQ. CDR3 in DNA: TGCGCCAGCCGCTATGGGGATACGCAGTATTTT. Encoded protein: CASRYGDTQYF.

This chain connects TRBV11-2 to TRBJ1-2; 7 positions agree with TRBD1. Germline assignment: CDR1 SGHAT and CDR2 FQNNGV. There are 18 residues in the CDR3. The V segment lost 0 bases and the J segment 1 base; nucleotides outside the gene matches: 11. CDR3 DNA: TGTGCCAGCAGCTTAGATAGGTGGGACAGCGATTTTAACTATGGCTACACCTTC. Protein product: CASSLDRWDSDFNYGYTF.

This clonotype was seen only a few times. The chain uses TRBV7-9 and TRBJ2-1; 13 positions agree with TRBD2. V trimming: 6 bases; J trimming: 7 bases; junction bases outside the gene matches: 9. Germline CDR1 and CDR2: SEHNR and FQNEAQ (reference sequence). The CDR3 totals 16 residues. The CDR3 region is CASRRPGLAGTNEQFF. CDR3 coding DNA: TGTGCCAGCAGACGGCCGGGACTAGCGGGGACTAATGAGCAGTTCTTC.

This sequence joins TRBV10-3 and TRBJ2-1; 12 bases map to TRBD2. Germline loops: CDR1 ENHRY, CDR2 SYGVKD. The CDR3 totals 16 residues. V trimming: 0 bases; J trimming: 9 bases; junction bases outside the gene matches: 6. The DNA for the CDR3 is TGTGCCATCAGTGAGTCAAGACTAGCGGGAGTAGGTGAGCAGTTCTTC. The encoded protein is CAISESRLAGVGEQFF.

The J gene is TRBJ2-3, the V gene TRBV24-1; 13 bases are a match to TRBD2. Trimming cost V 4 bases and J 5 bases; bases outside gene matches: 8. From germline, CDR1 is KGHDR and CDR2 SFDVKD. The CDR3 runs to 17 residues. CDR3 residues: CATSDRTSGRARDTQYF. The CDR3 nucleotides read TGTGCCACCAGTGACCGCACTAGCGGGAGGGCCAGAGATACGCAGTATTTT.

This clonotype was detected only a few times. The genes are TRBV9 and TRBJ2-1, with TRBD2 matching 9 bases. V gave up 2 bases and J gave up 4 bases; unmatched junction bases: 4. The CDR3 covers 15 residues. Looked up from germline, CDR1 is SGDLS and CDR2 is YYNGEE. CDR3 coding DNA: TGTGCCAGCAGCGTTGCTAGCGGGAAATACAATGAGCAGTTCTTC. Translated, it gives CASSVASGKYNEQFF.

This clonotype was found once. The chain joins TRBV20-1 to TRBJ2-7, with D unresolved. The length of the CDR3 is 12 residues. Germline V gene sequence: CDR1 DFQATT, CDR2 SNEGSKA (reference sequence). Trimming removed 7 bases at V and 6 bases at J, with 16 bases between. In nucleotides, the CDR3 is TGCAGTGTCCCCTCAGTTGAGCGCGAGCAGTACTTC. It encodes CSVPSVEREQYF.

This clonotype was seen a few times. The chain has TRBV20-1 and TRBJ2-5, with 7 bases matching TRBD1. Germline-derived CDR1 and CDR2 are DFQATT and SNEGSKA (reference sequence). The CDR3 consists of 14 residues. The V gene end was trimmed by 4 bases and the J gene end by 1 base; junction bases not matched to a gene: 6. CDR3 loop: CSANRDRVQETQYF. CDR3 nucleotides: TGCAGTGCTAATCGTGACAGGGTCCAAGAGACCCAGTACTTC.

The CDR3 here is CASTSVGEQYF. The CDR3 DNA reads TGTGCCAGCACCTCCGTCGGGGAGCAGTACTTC. The gene calls are TRBV7-9 and TRBJ2-7; D unclear. CDR1 and CDR2 (germline): SEHNR, FQNEAQ (reference sequence). There are 11 residues in the CDR3. V lost 7 bases, J lost 7 bases, and 11 bases lay in between.

There are a few counts of this clonotype. The chain couples TRBV15 to TRBJ2-1; perhaps D is TRBD1 or TRBD2 (5 bases each). The germline V gene has CDR1 LNHNV and CDR2 YYDKDF (reference sequence). V gave up 5 bases and J gave up 7 bases, with 18 bases separating them. The CDR3 runs 15 residues. The CDR3 region has the DNA TGTGCCACCAGCCGGGACGGGACGCGCGGGAATGAGCAGTTCTTC. Protein: CATSRDGTRGNEQFF.

This rearrangement joins TRBV20-1 to TRBJ2-1; 7 bases fit TRBD2. The CDR3 consists of 17 residues. Germline CDR1 reads DFQATT; CDR2 reads SNEGSKA (reference sequence). The V gene end was trimmed by 3 bases and the J gene end by 5 bases; junction bases not matched to a gene: 16. The CDR3 coding sequence is TGCAGTGCTAGGGGGAGATGGCCTAGCGGTAATGACAATGAGCAGTTCTTC. Translated: CSARGRWPSGNDNEQFF.

The chain joins TRBV20-1 to TRBJ2-1; no definite D call. CDR1 and CDR2 from the germline V gene are DFQATT and SNEGSKA (reference sequence). There are 13 residues in the CDR3. CDR3 coding DNA: TGCAGCTTGAAACAGTCGCAGTATAATGAGCAGTTCTTC. The encoded protein is CSLKQSQYNEQFF.

This clonotype was detected a few times. The chain combines TRBV20-1 with TRBJ1-6, with D possibly being TRBD1 (5 bases). This CDR3 is built from 15 residues. Trimming cost V 2 bases and J 9 bases, with 17 bases left between them. The germline V gene encodes CDR1 DFQATT and CDR2 SNEGSKA (reference sequence). The CDR3: CSARPRGSVGSPLHF. In DNA, the CDR3 is TGCAGTGCTAGACCCCGGGGGTCGGTGGGTTCACCCCTCCACTTT.

This chain links TRBV6-2 or TRBV6-3 with TRBJ2-7, with 9 nucleotides matching TRBD1. CDR3 size: 13 residues. The germline CDR1 and CDR2 sequences are MNHEY and SVGEGT. The V and J ends lost 8 bases and 2 bases, in that order; junction bases with no gene match: 4. In DNA form, the CDR3 reads TGTGCCAGCTGGGACAGGGCTCCCTACGAGCAGTACTTC. As protein: CASWDRAPYEQYF.

This clonotype was found a few times. The chain is built from TRBV4-2 and TRBJ1-6; 12 bases are a match to TRBD1. V shed 2 bases, J shed 9 bases, and the junction held 5 bases outside the gene matches. Per the germline V gene, CDR1 is LGHNA and CDR2 is YNFKEQ. The CDR3 length is 16 residues. The CDR3 sequence is CASSQPGQGAVSPLHF. The CDR3 coding sequence is TGTGCCAGCAGCCAACCGGGACAGGGGGCGGTTTCACCCCTCCACTTT.